Described below is a single TCR beta chain sequence and its context. There is no known antigen for this receptor. No per-base quality is available; no much larger clone lies one base away. The immunoSEQ Assay was used to sequence TCRbeta CDR3 regions. After extraction, genomic DNA underwent amplification by bias-controlled multiplex PCR, followed by high-throughput sequencing. Under the source paper's analysis protocol: To quantify the absolute abundance of each unique TCRbeta CDR3 region, sequences were collapsed and filtered. Usable DNA was measured by amplifying reference genes present in all nucleated cells, and TCRbeta template counts were normalized to that usable DNA to estimate T cell fraction. Repertoire TCRs were annotated as SARS-CoV-2-specific by exact matching of V gene, CDR3 amino acid sequence and J gene to a known reactive TCR set. The reference SARS-CoV-2 TCR set came from MIRA and was filtered for enrichment in COVID-19-positive ImmuneCODE repertoires, removing public or cross-reactive TCRs. Based on the MIRA antigens, annotated TCRs were further analysed at the level of specific ORF or position within ORF. Breadth was defined as the number of annotated unique rearrangements divided by the total number of unique productive rearrangements, and depth was defined as the summed frequency of the annotated unique rearrangements. Two-sided Wilcoxon rank-sum tests were used to compare TCR breadth between groups. TCRdb provides this immuneACCESS table in a form limited to in-frame rearrangements. Some clones are lacking; in checked studies, under half of them reflect an unresolved V gene, and why the rest are absent is not known. From that table come the V and J calls and clone size; the DNA was used to work out D and trimming. The sample table records hundreds of thousands of clones; roughly 87% of these occur just once. About 2.5% of the sample is held by the ten biggest clonotypes.

The treatment or condition label here, explained by the study, means: some 20 received Ad26.COV2.S at low or high dose, single or two shots; 5 received placebo; per-sample allocation not given. Repertoires of vaccine and placebo recipients were sequenced from samples taken on day 63 after the first injection. Cohort 1b enrolled 25 adults aged 18-55 years at a single site in Boston, USA, between 29 July and 7 August 2020. As a vaccine, Ad26.COV2.S was a replication-incompetent adenovirus type 26 vector that expressed a prefusion-stabilized SARS-CoV-2 spike protein derived from the original Wuhan strain. The sample comes from a study of Ad26.COV2.S vaccination and SARS-CoV-2 variants (dated by TCRdb to the early 2020s). As for the study more broadly: Vaccine-arm donors came from COV1001, a multicentre, randomized, double-blind, placebo-controlled phase I-IIa trial of Ad26.COV2.S in healthy adults. Throughout the experiments and outcome assessment, investigators stayed blinded to trial group allocation. Trial participants were randomized into five groups of five, in which low-dose or high-dose Ad26.COV2.S was given once or twice, or placebo was given on both occasions. A total of 32 samples were included in the TCR-sequenced set, comprising 19 Ad26.COV2.S vaccine recipients, 5 placebo recipients and 8 SARS-CoV-2 convalescent individuals. Ad26.COV2.S was given intramuscularly at 5x10^10 or 1x10^11 viral particles, as a single shot or as two shots 56 days apart. TCRbeta repertoire sequencing was used to assess the specificity and breadth of SARS-CoV-2-reactive T cell receptors after Ad26.COV2.S vaccination. The paper as a whole reports these results and caveats: Non-spike TCR breadth was comparable between vaccine and placebo recipients, consistent with the vaccine containing only spike. Spike-specific TCR breadth was higher in Ad26.COV2.S recipients than in placebo recipients (P = 0.0014). After vaccination, spike-specific CD8+ and CD4+ T cell responses were reported to show substantial breadth. The study lacked the statistical power to compare responses across vaccine doses or regimens. According to the authors, total T cell responses may have been underestimated by the TCR breadth and depth analyses.

V is reduced by 2 bases and J by 7 bases, leaving a spacing of 19 bases between them. CDR1 ENHRY and CDR2 SYGVKD were looked up in the germline V gene. Including cysteine and phenylalanine, the CDR3 has 16 amino acids. The CDR3 DNA has 48 bases and is translated from base 1. This receptor chain uses TRBV10-3 and TRBJ2-3; TRBD2 is perhaps the D gene, given 7 matching bases. The sequence was obtained from a person between 18 and 60 years old who received the Ad26.COV2.S COVID-19 vaccine or a placebo. Here the sequenced sample was peripheral blood, taken in a trial of Ad26.COV2.S vaccine versus placebo. The DNA sequence is given as TGTGCCATCAGTGAGGATAGGGGGGGTAATGTGAATACGCAGTATTTT. Translation gives CAISEDRGGNVNTQYF.